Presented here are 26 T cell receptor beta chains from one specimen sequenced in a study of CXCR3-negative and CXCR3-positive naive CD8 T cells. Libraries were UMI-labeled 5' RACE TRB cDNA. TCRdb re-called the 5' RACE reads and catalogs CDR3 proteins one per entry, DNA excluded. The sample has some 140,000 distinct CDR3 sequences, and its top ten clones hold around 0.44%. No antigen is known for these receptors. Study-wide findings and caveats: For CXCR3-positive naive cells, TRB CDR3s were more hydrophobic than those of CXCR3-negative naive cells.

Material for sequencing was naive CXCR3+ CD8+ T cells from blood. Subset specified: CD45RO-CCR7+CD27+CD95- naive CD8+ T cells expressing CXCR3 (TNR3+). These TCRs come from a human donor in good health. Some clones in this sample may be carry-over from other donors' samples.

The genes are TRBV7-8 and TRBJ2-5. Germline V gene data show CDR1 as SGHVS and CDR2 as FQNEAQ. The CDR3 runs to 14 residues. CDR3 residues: CASSEETDQETQYF.

CDR3 in amino acids: CASSYDRVNTF. The chain is built from TRBV28 and TRBJ1-2; TCRdb proposes TRBD1, but this gene call is untestable without DNA. CDR3 size: 11 residues. The germline gives CDR1 MDHEN, CDR2 SYDVKM.

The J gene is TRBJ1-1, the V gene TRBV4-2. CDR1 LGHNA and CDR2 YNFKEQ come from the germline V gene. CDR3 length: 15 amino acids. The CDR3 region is CASSQEAFRTPEAFF.

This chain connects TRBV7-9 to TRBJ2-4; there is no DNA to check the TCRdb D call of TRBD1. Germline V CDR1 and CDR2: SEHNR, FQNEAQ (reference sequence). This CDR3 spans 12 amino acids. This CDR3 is CASSRETMDRDF.

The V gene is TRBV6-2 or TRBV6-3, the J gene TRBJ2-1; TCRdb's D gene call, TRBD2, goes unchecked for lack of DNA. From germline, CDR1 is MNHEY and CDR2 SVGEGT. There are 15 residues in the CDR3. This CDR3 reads CASSPLSGGYNEQFF.

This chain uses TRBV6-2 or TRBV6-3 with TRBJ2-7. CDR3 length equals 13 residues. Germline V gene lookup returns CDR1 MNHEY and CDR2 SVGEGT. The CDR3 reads CASRVAATYEQYF.

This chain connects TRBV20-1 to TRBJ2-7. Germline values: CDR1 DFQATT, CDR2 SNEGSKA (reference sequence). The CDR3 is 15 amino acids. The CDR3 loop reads CSARDFLSDPYEQYF.

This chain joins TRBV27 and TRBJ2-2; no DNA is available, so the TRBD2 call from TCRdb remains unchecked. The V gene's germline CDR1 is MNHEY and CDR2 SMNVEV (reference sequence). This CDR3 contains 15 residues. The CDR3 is CASGGTLSITGELFF.

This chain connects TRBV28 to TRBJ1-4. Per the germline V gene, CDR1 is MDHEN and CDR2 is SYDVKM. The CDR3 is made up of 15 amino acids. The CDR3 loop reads CASSFMPGSNEKLFF. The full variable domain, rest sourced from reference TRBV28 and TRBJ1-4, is DVKVTQSSRYLVKRTGEKVFLECVQDMDHENMFWYRQDPGLGLRLIYFSYDVKMKEKGDIPEGYSVSREKKERFSLILESASTNQTSMYLCASSFMPGSNEKLFFGSGTQLSVL.

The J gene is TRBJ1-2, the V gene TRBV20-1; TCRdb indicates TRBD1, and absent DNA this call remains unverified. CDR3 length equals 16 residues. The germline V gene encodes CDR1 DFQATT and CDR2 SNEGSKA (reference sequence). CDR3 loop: CSARVTDPRWDYGYTF.

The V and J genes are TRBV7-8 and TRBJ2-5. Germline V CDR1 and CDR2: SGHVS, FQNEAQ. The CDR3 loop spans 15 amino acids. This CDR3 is CASSQPETLLETQYF.

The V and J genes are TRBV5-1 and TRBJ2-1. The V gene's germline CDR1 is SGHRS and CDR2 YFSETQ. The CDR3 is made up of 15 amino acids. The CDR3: CASSLETASYNEQFF. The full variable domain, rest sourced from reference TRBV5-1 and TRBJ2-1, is KAGVTQTPRYLIKTRGQQVTLSCSPISGHRSVSWYQQTPGQGLQFLFEYFSETQRNKGNFPGRFSGRQFSNSRSEMNVSTLELGDSALYLCASSLETASYNEQFFGPGTRLTVL.

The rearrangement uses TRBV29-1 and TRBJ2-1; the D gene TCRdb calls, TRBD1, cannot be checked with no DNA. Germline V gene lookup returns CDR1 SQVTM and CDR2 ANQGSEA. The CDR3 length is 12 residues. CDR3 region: CSVEYPGDEQFF.

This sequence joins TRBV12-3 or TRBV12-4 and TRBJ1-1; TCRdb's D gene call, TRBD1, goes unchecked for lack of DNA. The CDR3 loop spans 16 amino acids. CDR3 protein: CASSPPRRKGDTEAFF.

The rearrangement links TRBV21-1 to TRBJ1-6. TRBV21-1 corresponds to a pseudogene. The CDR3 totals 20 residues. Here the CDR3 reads CASSKRGRGRPFSYNSPLHF.

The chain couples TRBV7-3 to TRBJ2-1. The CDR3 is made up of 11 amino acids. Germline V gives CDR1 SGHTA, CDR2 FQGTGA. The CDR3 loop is CASSLVVEQFF.

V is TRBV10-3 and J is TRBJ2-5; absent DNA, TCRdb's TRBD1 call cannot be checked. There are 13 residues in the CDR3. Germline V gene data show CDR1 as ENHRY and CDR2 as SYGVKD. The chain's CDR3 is CAIRGQAQETQYF.

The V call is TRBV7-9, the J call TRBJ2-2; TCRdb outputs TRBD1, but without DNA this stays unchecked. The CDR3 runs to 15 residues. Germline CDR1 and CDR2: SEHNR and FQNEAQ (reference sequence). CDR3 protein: CASSPSLRPVGELFF.

CDR3 sequence: CASSLSGATDTQYF. The chain uses TRBV7-3 and TRBJ2-3; absent DNA, TCRdb's TRBD2 call cannot be checked. The CDR3 sequence is 14 residues long. Germline lookup yields CDR1 SGHTA and CDR2 FQGTGA.

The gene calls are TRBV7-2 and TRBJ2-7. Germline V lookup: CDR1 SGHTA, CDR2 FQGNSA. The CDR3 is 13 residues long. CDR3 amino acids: CASSLGVFYEQYF.

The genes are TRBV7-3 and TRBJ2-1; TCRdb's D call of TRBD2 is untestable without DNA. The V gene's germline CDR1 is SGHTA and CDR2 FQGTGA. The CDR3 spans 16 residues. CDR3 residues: CASSLMTSGMYNEQFF.

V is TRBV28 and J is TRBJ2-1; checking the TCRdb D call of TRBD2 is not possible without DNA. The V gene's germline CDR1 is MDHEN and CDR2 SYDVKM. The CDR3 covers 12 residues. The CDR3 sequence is CASRTRGNEKFF.

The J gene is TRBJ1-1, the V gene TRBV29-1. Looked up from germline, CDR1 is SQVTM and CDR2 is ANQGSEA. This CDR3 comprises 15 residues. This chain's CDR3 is CSVEDLLGGLPEAFF.

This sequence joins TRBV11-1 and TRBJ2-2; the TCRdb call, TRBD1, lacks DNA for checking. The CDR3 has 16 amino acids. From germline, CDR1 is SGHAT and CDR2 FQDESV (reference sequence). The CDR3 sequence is CASSVLQGAVTGELFF.

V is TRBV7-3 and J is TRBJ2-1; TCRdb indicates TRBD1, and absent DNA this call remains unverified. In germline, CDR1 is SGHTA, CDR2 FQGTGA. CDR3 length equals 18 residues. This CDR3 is CASSPAGRGSFSYNEQFF. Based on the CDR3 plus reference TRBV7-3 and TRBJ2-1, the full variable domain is GAGVSQTPSNKVTEKGKYVELRCDPISGHTALYWYRQSLGQGPEFLIYFQGTGAADDSGLPNDRFFAVRPEGSVSTLKIQRTERGDSAVYLCASSPAGRGSFSYNEQFFGPGTRLTVL.

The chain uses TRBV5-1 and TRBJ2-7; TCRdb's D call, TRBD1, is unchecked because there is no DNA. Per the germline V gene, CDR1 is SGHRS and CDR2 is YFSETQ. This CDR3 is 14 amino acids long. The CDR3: CASSPGRQGHEQYF.